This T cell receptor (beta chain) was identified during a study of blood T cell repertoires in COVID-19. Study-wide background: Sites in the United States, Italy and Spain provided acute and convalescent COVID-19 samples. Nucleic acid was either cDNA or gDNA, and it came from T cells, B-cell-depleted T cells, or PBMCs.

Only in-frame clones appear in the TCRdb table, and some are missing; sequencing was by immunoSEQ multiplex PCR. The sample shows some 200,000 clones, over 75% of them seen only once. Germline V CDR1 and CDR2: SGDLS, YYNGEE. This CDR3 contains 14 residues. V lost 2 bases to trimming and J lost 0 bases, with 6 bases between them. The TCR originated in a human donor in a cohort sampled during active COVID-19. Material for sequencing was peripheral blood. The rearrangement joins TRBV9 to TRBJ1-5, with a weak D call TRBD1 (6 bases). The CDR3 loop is CASSVDSSNQPQHF. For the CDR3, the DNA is TGTGCCAGCAGCGTGGACAGTAGCAATCAGCCCCAGCATTTT.